One and the same sample provided the 22 T cell receptor beta chains below, sequenced in a study of early T cells in non-severe SARS-CoV-2 infection. TCRdb analysed the 5' RACE reads with MiXCR anew, one entry per CDR3 protein. The sample records tens of thousands of distinct CDR3 sequences, roughly 5% being singletons. The sequenced material came from whole blood. These receptors came from an adult who was a healthcare worker with PCR-confirmed SARS-CoV-2 infection or an uninfected control (not recorded which).

This clonotype was seen at least ten times. The chain carries TRBV20-1 and TRBJ2-7; 8 bases match TRBD2. CDR1 is DFQATT and CDR2 is SNEGSKA in the germline V gene (reference sequence). This CDR3 is built from 15 residues. Trimming cost V 5 bases and J 6 bases; bases outside gene matches: 15. The CDR3 DNA follows: TGCAGTGCTTCAGACCGCGGGGCGGGGGGCACCGAGCAGTACTTC. The encoded protein is CSASDRGAGGTEQYF.

This clonotype was counted many times. The V and J genes are TRBV28 and TRBJ2-7, with a tentative D call TRBD2 (6 bases). The ends were cut back, 8 bases at V and 0 bases at J, with 14 bases in the middle. Germline-derived CDR1 and CDR2 are MDHEN and SYDVKM. The CDR3 is 14 amino acids. Here the CDR3 reads CASGGLLSSYEQYF. The CDR3 coding sequence is TGTGCCAGCGGGGGACTCCTGAGCTCCTACGAGCAGTACTTC. Drawing the rest from reference TRBV28 and TRBJ2-7, the complete variable domain is DVKVTQSSRYLVKRTGEKVFLECVQDMDHENMFWYRQDPGLGLRLIYFSYDVKMKEKGDIPEGYSVSREKKERFSLILESASTNQTSMYLCASGGLLSSYEQYFGPGTRLTVT.

This clonotype was seen at least ten times. J is TRBJ2-2 and V is TRBV7-2; D is possibly TRBD2 (5 bases). There are 14 residues in the CDR3. The V gene lost 5 bases and the J gene lost 2 bases, with 9 bases spanning the gap. Germline V gene data show CDR1 as SGHTA and CDR2 as FQGNSA. The CDR3 nucleotides are TGTGCCAGCAGCCCCCGGGGTAACACCGGGGAGCTGTTTTTT. Translated: CASSPRGNTGELFF.

At least ten counts were recorded for this clonotype. This rearrangement joins TRBV12-3 or TRBV12-4 to TRBJ2-5; D not resolved. The CDR3 length is 16 residues. V lost 5 bases and J 4 bases, leaving 20 bases between the germline ends. The CDR3 DNA reads TGTGCCAGCAGTCTATCCCCCCACAGCCGCTTAGAGACCCAGTACTTC. It encodes CASSLSPHSRLETQYF.

The J gene is TRBJ2-3, the V gene TRBV5-5; D perhaps matches TRBD2 (6 bases). The CDR3 spans 17 residues. With 0 bases removed from V and 0 bases from J, the gap between germline ends came to 14 bases. Germline V gives CDR1 SGHKS, CDR2 YYEKEE (reference sequence). In DNA, the CDR3 is TGTGCCAGCAGCTTGGCCAAGGCGGGGTTAAGCACAGATACGCAGTATTTT. This codes for CASSLAKAGLSTDTQYF. The full variable domain, rest sourced from reference TRBV5-5 and TRBJ2-3, is DAGVTQSPTHLIKTRGQQVTLRCSPISGHKSVSWYQQVLGQGPQFIFQYYEKEERGRGNFPDRFSARQFPNYSSELNVNALLLGDSALYLCASSLAKAGLSTDTQYFGPGTRLTVL.

This clonotype was seen at least ten times. The genes are TRBV5-4 and TRBJ2-3; the D gene is possibly TRBD2 (5 bases). The CDR3 totals 14 residues. Germline CDR1 and CDR2: SGHNT and YYREEE (reference sequence). The germline V and J ends were trimmed by 0 bases and 3 bases, with 8 bases remaining between them. The CDR3 DNA sequence: TGTGCCAGCAGCTTGGTCGGGGAGACAGATACGCAGTATTTT. It encodes CASSLVGETDTQYF.

The V gene is TRBV27, the J gene TRBJ1-2; TRBD1 matches 8 bases. CDR3 size: 18 residues. Unmatched junction bases numbered 14, after V lost 1 base and J lost 4 bases. Germline assignment: CDR1 MNHEY and CDR2 SMNVEV (reference sequence). CDR3 bases: TGTGCCAGCAGTTTATTTTCAGGGGGCGCTATTGGTACCTATGGCTACACCTTC. As protein: CASSLFSGGAIGTYGYTF.

This clonotype was seen ten or more times. The CDR3 sequence is CASTIWNTEAFF. The CDR3 bases are TGTGCCAGCACCATCTGGAACACTGAAGCTTTCTTT. V gene TRBV28 combines with J gene TRBJ1-1; D gene ambiguous. Germline V gene lookup returns CDR1 MDHEN and CDR2 SYDVKM. This CDR3 has 12 amino acids. Trimming took 7 bases from V and 1 from J, leaving 7 bases between them.

This clonotype has ten or more counts. The chain carries TRBV30 and TRBJ2-1, with D perhaps matching TRBD2 (6 bases). V gave up 3 bases and J gave up 7 bases, with 19 bases separating them. Germline CDR1 is GTSNPN and CDR2 is SVGIG (reference sequence). This CDR3 comprises 15 residues. For the CDR3, the DNA is TGTGCCTGGAGGCCAACTAGCCGACAATGGAATGAGCAGTTCTTC. This translates into CAWRPTSRQWNEQFF.

This clonotype was recorded many times. The gene calls are TRBV29-1 and TRBJ2-3; no clear D gene. The germline V gene has CDR1 SQVTM and CDR2 ANQGSEA. This CDR3 has 14 residues. V was clipped by 3 bases and J by 7 bases, with 17 bases between them. The CDR3 sequence is CSVEPNLLPYTQYF. DNA for the CDR3: TGCAGCGTTGAGCCGAACCTCCTCCCCTATACGCAGTATTTT.

The V and J genes are TRBV2 and TRBJ2-5; no clear D gene. CDR1 and CDR2 (germline): SNHLY, FYNNEI. This CDR3 region has 13 residues. The germline V and J ends were trimmed by 4 bases and 5 bases, with 11 bases remaining between them. CDR3 residues: CASSGAPPETQYF. The CDR3 DNA reads TGTGCCAGCAGTGGGGCACCTCCGGAGACCCAGTACTTC.

The rearrangement links TRBV20-1 to TRBJ2-5; tentative D call: TRBD1 (5 bases). The CDR3 consists of 12 residues. The V gene's germline CDR1 is DFQATT and CDR2 SNEGSKA (reference sequence). Trimming pared 4 bases from V and 1 base from J, leaving 7 bases between. The CDR3 DNA reads as TGCAGTGCTACTGACAGCCAAGAGACCCAGTACTTC. Encoded protein: CSATDSQETQYF.

This clonotype came up a few times. This may come from a read error, since a much larger clone is one base off. This rearrangement joins TRBV3-1 to TRBJ2-3; D unresolved. The CDR3 consists of 11 residues. Germline-derived CDR1 and CDR2 are LGHDT and YNNKEL (reference sequence). V was trimmed by 3 bases and J by 2 bases, leaving 0 bases between them. CDR3 loop: CASSHTDTQYF. The CDR3 nucleotides are TGTGCCAGCAGCCACACAGATACGCAGTATTTT.

About this clonotype itself: A read error may be the cause here, since a much bigger clone is one base away. V gene TRBV12-3 or TRBV12-4 combines with J gene TRBJ2-3; 7 nucleotides match TRBD1. Germline trimming cut 6 bases from V and 5 bases from J; bases unmatched to any gene: 8. The CDR3 sequence is 14 residues long. CDR3: CASRNRGSIDTQYF. In DNA form, the CDR3 reads TGTGCCAGCAGGAACAGGGGTTCCATAGATACGCAGTATTTT.

The table lists this clonotype with many counts. This chain uses TRBV5-1 with TRBJ1-2; 7 nucleotides line up with TRBD1. The V segment lost 4 bases and the J segment 2 bases; nucleotides outside the gene matches: 8. CDR1 and CDR2 (germline): SGHRS, YFSETQ. The length of the CDR3 is 15 residues. CDR3 in DNA: TGCGCCAGCAGCACTCAGGGGGTCGGAAACTATGGCTACACCTTC. Its translation: CASSTQGVGNYGYTF. Full variable domain (remainder filled in from reference TRBV5-1 and TRBJ1-2): KAGVTQTPRYLIKTRGQQVTLSCSPISGHRSVSWYQQTPGQGLQFLFEYFSETQRNKGNFPGRFSGRQFSNSRSEMNVSTLELGDSALYLCASSTQGVGNYGYTFGSGTRLTVV.

This clonotype showed up many times. The J gene is TRBJ2-1, the V gene TRBV29-1; 9 positions agree with TRBD1. V lost 6 bases to trimming and J lost 10 bases; unmatched junction nucleotides: 16. This CDR3 has 15 amino acids. The germline gives CDR1 SQVTM, CDR2 ANQGSEA. The CDR3 loop is CSVHRGQAGRNEQFF. For the CDR3, the DNA is TGCAGCGTACACAGGGGGCAAGCGGGCCGGAACGAGCAGTTCTTC.

This clonotype came up many times. The rearrangement uses TRBV29-1 and TRBJ1-5; D perhaps matches TRBD1 (5 bases). Trimming removed 2 bases at V and 3 bases at J, with 8 bases between. Germline loops: CDR1 SQVTM, CDR2 ANQGSEA. This CDR3 region has 13 residues. The CDR3 nucleotides are TGCAGCGTTGAACAGGGACTCAATCAGCCCCAGCATTTT. Its translation: CSVEQGLNQPQHF.

This clonotype was recorded many times. This chain links TRBV20-1 with TRBJ1-1, with a tentative D call TRBD1 (6 bases). The V end was cut by 5 bases, the J end by 0 bases, with 10 bases between. CDR1 DFQATT and CDR2 SNEGSKA come from the germline V gene (reference sequence). CDR3 length equals 13 residues. The chain's CDR3 is CSAARGMNTEAFF. DNA for the CDR3: TGCAGTGCTGCTAGGGGGATGAACACTGAAGCTTTCTTT.

This clonotype appeared many times. The chain joins TRBV10-1 to TRBJ2-7, with 8 bases lining up with TRBD1. The CDR3 length is 13 residues. The germline V gene encodes CDR1 WNHNN and CDR2 SYGVQD (reference sequence). V was clipped by 5 bases and J by 6 bases; unmatched bases: 6. CDR3 DNA: TGCGCCAGCAGTCCCGGACAGGGAGGCGAGCAGTACTTC. Protein product: CASSPGQGGEQYF.

This clonotype came up many times. This chain connects TRBV28 to TRBJ1-2, with D maybe TRBD1 (6 bases). Germline CDR1 reads MDHEN; CDR2 reads SYDVKM. The CDR3 spans 15 residues. V lost 5 bases, J lost 0 bases, and 13 bases lay in between. DNA for the CDR3: TGTGCCAGCAGTCCGGGACAAACCTCTAACTATGGCTACACCTTC. It encodes CASSPGQTSNYGYTF.

This clonotype was recorded at least ten times. This chain joins TRBV20-1 and TRBJ2-1, with TRBD2 matching over 10 bases. The germline V gene encodes CDR1 DFQATT and CDR2 SNEGSKA (reference sequence). There are 15 residues in the CDR3. With 0 bases clipped from V and 10 bases from J, the junction kept 9 bases outside the gene matches. The CDR3: CSARDRLAGGKEQFF. Here the CDR3 DNA reads TGCAGTGCTAGAGATCGGTTAGCGGGGGGAAAGGAGCAGTTCTTC.

At least ten counts were recorded for this clonotype. The chain employs TRBV5-1 and TRBJ2-1, with D perhaps matching TRBD2 (6 bases). The ends were cut back, 2 bases at V and 7 bases at J, with 19 bases in the middle. This CDR3 is 16 amino acids long. The V gene's germline CDR1 is SGHRS and CDR2 YFSETQ. CDR3 coding DNA: TGCGCCAGCAGCTTATCCGGGACTCCCCGTGAGAATGAGCAGTTCTTC. It is translated as CASSLSGTPRENEQFF.